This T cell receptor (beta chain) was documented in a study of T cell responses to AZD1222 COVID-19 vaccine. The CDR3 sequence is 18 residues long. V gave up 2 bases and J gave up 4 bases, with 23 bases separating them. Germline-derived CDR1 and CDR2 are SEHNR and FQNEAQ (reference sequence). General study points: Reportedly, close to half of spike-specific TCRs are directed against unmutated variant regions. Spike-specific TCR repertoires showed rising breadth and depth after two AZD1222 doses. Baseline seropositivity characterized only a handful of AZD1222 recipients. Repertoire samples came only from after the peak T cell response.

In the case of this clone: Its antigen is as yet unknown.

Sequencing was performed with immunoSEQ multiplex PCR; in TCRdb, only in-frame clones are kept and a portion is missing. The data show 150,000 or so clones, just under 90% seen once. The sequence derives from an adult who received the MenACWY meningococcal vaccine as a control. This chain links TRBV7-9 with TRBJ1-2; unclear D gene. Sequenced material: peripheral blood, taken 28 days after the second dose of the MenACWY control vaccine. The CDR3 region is CASSLLQIIAGQRYGYTF. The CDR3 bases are TGTGCCAGCAGCTTACTTCAGATCATCGCTGGCCAGCGCTATGGCTACACCTTC. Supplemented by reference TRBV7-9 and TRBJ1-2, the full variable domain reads DTGVSQNPRHKITKRGQNVTFRCDPISEHNRLYWYRQTLGQGPEFLTYFQNEAQLEKSRLLSDRFSAERPKGSFSTLEIQRTEQGDSAMYLCASSLLQIIAGQRYGYTFGSGTRLTVV.